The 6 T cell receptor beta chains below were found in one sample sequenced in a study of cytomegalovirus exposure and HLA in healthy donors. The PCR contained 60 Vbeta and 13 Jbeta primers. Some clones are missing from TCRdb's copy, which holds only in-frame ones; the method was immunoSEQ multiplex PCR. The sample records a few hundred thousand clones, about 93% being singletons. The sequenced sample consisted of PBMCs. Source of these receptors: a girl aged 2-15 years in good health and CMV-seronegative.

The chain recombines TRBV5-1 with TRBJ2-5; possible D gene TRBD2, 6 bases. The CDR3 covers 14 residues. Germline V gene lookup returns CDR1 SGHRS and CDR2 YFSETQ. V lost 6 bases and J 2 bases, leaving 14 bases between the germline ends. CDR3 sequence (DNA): TGCGCCAGCACCGGGGGAGGCCGACAAGAGACCCAGTACTTC. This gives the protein CASTGGGRQETQYF.

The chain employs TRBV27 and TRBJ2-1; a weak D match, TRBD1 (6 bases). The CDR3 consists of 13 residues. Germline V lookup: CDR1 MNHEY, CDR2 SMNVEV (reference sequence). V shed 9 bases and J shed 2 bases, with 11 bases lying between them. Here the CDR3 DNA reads TGTGCCAGTAGGGACAATCCCTACAATGAGCAGTTCTTC. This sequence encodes CASRDNPYNEQFF.

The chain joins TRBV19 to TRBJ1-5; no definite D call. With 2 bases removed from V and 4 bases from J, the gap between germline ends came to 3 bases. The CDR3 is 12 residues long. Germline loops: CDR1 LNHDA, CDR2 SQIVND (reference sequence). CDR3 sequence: CASSILNQPQHF. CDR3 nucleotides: TGTGCCAGTAGTATACTAAATCAGCCCCAGCATTTT.

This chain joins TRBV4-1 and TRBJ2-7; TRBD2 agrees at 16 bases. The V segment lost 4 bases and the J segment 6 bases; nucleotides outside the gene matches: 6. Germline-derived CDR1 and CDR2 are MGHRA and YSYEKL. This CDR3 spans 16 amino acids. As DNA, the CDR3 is TGCGCCAGCAGCCTCTCCGGGACTAGCGGGGGGGTCGAGCAGTACTTC. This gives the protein CASSLSGTSGGVEQYF.

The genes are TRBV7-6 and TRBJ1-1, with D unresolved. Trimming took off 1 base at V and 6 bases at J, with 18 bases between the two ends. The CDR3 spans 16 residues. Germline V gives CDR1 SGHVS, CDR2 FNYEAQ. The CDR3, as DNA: TGTGCCAGCAGCTTAGTACGGGGATCGGCCTTCGCTGAAGCTTTCTTT. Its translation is CASSLVRGSAFAEAFF.

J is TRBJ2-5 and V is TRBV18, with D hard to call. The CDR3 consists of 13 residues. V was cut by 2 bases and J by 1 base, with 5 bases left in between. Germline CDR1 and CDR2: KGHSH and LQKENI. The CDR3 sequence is CASSPGPQETQYF. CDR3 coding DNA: TGTGCCAGCTCACCAGGGCCCCAAGAGACCCAGTACTTC.